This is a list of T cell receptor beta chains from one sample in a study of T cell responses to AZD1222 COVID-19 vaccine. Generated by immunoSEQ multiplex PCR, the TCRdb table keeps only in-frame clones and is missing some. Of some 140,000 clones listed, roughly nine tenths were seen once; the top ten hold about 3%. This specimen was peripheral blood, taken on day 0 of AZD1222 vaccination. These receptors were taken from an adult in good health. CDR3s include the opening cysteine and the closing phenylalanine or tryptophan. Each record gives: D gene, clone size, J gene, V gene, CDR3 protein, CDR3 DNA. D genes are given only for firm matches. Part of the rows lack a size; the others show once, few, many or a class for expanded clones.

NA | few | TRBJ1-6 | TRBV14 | CASSPSLGNSPLHF | TGTGCCAGCAGCCCCTCTCTCGGGAATTCACCCCTCCACTTT
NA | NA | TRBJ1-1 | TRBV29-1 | CSVSDPTGRNTEAFF | TGCAGCGTTTCAGACCCCACGGGGCGTAACACTGAAGCTTTCTTT
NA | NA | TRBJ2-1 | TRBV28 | CASSFTRSHDEQFF | TGTGCCAGCAGTTTTACCCGGAGCCATGACGAGCAGTTCTTC
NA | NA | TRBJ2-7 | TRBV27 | CASSFSRNAYEQYF | TGTGCCAGCAGTTTTAGCAGGAATGCCTACGAGCAGTACTTC
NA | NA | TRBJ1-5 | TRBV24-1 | CATSDSDDRSNQPQHF | TGTGCCACCAGTGATTCCGACGACAGGAGCAATCAGCCCCAGCATTTT
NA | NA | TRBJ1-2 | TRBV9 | CASSVATLGYTF | TGTGCCAGCAGCGTAGCTACTTTGGGCTACACCTTC
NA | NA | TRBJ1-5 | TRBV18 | CASSPGGDQPQHF | TGTGCCAGCTCACCAGGGGGCGATCAGCCCCAGCATTTT
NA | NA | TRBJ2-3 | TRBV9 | CASSVAQGWTDTQYF | TGTGCCAGCAGCGTAGCCCAGGGATGGACAGATACGCAGTATTTT
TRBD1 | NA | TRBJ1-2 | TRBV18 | CASSPDRGYGYTF | TGTGCCAGCTCACCTGACAGGGGCTATGGCTACACCTTC
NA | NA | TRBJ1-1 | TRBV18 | CASSPDGRDTEAFF | TGTGCCAGCTCACCCGACGGCCGGGACACTGAAGCTTTCTTT
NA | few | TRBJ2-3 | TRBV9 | CASSLYTSTDTQYF | TGTGCCAGCAGCCTCTATACCAGCACAGATACGCAGTATTTT
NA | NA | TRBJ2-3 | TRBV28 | CASSLTDTQYF | TGTGCCAGCAGTCTTACAGATACGCAGTATTTT
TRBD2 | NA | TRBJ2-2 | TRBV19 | CASSPGLAKTGELFF | TGTGCCAGTAGTCCCGGACTAGCGAAGACCGGGGAGCTGTTTTTT
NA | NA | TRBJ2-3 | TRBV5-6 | CASSLWDTQYF | TGTGCCAGCAGCCTATGGGATACGCAGTATTTT
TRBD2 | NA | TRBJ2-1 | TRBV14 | CASSQGLAEHNEQFF | TGTGCCAGCAGCCAAGGACTAGCCGAACACAATGAGCAGTTCTTC
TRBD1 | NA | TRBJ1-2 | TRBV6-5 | CASFPGQGWIYGYTF | TGTGCCAGCTTTCCGGGACAGGGGTGGATTTATGGCTACACCTTC
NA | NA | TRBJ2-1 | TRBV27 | CASSLRLVEQFF | TGTGCCAGCAGTCTCAGACTGGTTGAGCAGTTCTTC
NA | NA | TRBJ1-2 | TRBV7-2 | CASSSRGGKDYGYTF | TGTGCCAGCAGCTCCCGGGGGGGCAAGGACTATGGCTACACCTTC
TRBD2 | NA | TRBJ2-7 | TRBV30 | CAWAGTSGRIYEQYF | TGTGCCTGGGCGGGGACTAGCGGGAGAATCTACGAGCAGTACTTC
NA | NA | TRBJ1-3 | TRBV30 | CAWSPGTSRNTIYF | TGTGCCTGGAGTCCCGGGACATCGAGGAACACCATATATTTT
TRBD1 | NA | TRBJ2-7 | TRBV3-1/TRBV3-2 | CASGQASSYEQYF | TGTGCCAGTGGACAGGCCTCCTCCTACGAGCAGTACTTC
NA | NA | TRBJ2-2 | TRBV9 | CASSVAWGRGVPGELFF | TGTGCCAGCAGCGTAGCCTGGGGAAGGGGTGTCCCCGGGGAGCTGTTTTTT
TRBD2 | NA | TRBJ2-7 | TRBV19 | CASSSRTSGFYEQYF | TGTGCCAGTAGTTCCAGGACTAGCGGCTTTTACGAGCAGTACTTC
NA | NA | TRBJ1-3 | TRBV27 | CASSLGPRNTIYF | TGTGCCAGCAGTTTGGGTCCCCGAAACACCATATATTTT
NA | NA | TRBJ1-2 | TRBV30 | CAWYDRPNYGYTF | TGTGCCTGGTACGACAGGCCCAACTATGGCTACACCTTC
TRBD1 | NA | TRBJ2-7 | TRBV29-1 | CSVDSSGTGGYEQYF | TGCAGCGTTGATTCGTCTGGGACAGGGGGCTACGAGCAGTACTTC
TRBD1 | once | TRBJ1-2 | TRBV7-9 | CAILRWGQGSNYGYTF | TGTGCCATCCTGAGATGGGGACAGGGGTCGAACTATGGCTACACCTTC
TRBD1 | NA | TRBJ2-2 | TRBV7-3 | CASSYSRQGTGELFF | TGTGCCAGCAGCTATAGTCGACAGGGCACCGGGGAGCTGTTTTTT
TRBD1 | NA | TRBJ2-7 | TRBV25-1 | CASSGGQLKYEQYF | TGTGCCAGCAGTGGGGGACAGTTAAAATACGAGCAGTACTTC
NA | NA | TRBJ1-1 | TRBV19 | CASSIDRHNTEAFF | TGTGCCAGTAGTATTGACAGACACAACACTGAAGCTTTCTTT
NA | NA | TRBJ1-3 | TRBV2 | CASSGIRGSGNTIYF | TGTGCCAGCAGTGGTATCAGGGGCTCTGGAAACACCATATATTTT
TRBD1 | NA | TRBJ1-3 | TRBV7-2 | CASSSPRDRDSGNTIYF | TGTGCCAGCAGCTCCCCCAGGGACAGGGACTCTGGAAACACCATATATTTT
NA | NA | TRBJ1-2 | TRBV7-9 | CASSGGPKDLNYGYTF | TGTGCCAGCAGCGGGGGCCCTAAAGACCTTAACTATGGCTACACCTTC
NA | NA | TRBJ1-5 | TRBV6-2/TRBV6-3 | CASSYKLVQPQHF | TGTGCCAGCAGTTACAAGTTAGTTCAGCCCCAGCATTTT